This record covers a single T cell receptor beta chain. Per the germline V gene, CDR1 is SNHLY and CDR2 is FYNNEI. V was clipped by 2 bases and J by 8 bases; unmatched bases: 5. The CDR3 sequence is 14 residues long. Using immunoSEQ multiplex PCR, the repertoire was profiled, and TCRdb retains in-frame clones only, with some absent. Of hundreds of thousands of clones listed, roughly 77% were seen once; the top ten hold 13%. The data originate from a study of shared clonotypes between healthy human individuals. This chain connects TRBV2 to TRBJ2-1; 8 bases are shared with TRBD2. This sequence originates from a woman between 35 and 50 years old in good health. Some clones in this sample may be carry-over from other donors' samples. Input material: PBMCs. The CDR3 nucleotides are TGTGCCAGCAGTGAACTAGCGGGTATCGATGAGCAGTTCTTC. Encoded protein: CASSELAGIDEQFF.